Shown below are 2 T cell receptor beta chains from a single sample sequenced in a study of regulatory dendritic cells for organ transplantation. Only in-frame clones appear in the TCRdb table, and some are missing; sequencing was by immunoSEQ multiplex PCR. Here the sample spans 21,000 or so clones, 74% being singletons. The sequenced sample consisted of memory CD4+ T cells from blood. Subset noted: CD45RO+ memory T cells. These receptors were obtained from a human donor in good health.

V gene TRBV5-1 combines with J gene TRBJ2-7, with TRBD1 matching over 7 bases. Germline CDR1 and CDR2: SGHRS and YFSETQ. The length of the CDR3 is 16 residues. Trimming took 0 bases from V and 6 from J; bases not matched to a gene: 12. CDR3 sequence (DNA): TGCGCCAGCAGCTTGGCGGCCTCAGGGGGTCTCATCGAGCAGTACTTC. As protein: CASSLAASGGLIEQYF. Supplemented by reference TRBV5-1 and TRBJ2-7, the full variable domain reads KAGVTQTPRYLIKTRGQQVTLSCSPISGHRSVSWYQQTPGQGLQFLFEYFSETQRNKGNFPGRFSGRQFSNSRSEMNVSTLELGDSALYLCASSLAASGGLIEQYFGPGTRLTVT.

The V gene is TRBV7-8, the J gene TRBJ2-6; D gene unclear. The V gene's germline CDR1 is SGHVS and CDR2 FQNEAQ. The CDR3 runs to 15 residues. Trimming left V 3 bases short and J 1 base short, with 7 bases between. CDR3 sequence: CASSFGSSGANVLTF. CDR3 nucleotide sequence: TGTGCCAGCAGCTTTGGCTCTTCTGGGGCCAACGTCCTGACTTTC. Complete variable domain (other parts from reference TRBV7-8 and TRBJ2-6): GAGVSQSPRYKVAKRGQDVALRCDPISGHVSLFWYQQALGQGPEFLTYFQNEAQLDKSGLPSDRFFAERPEGSVSTLKIQRTQQEDSAVYLCASSFGSSGANVLTFGAGSRLTVL.